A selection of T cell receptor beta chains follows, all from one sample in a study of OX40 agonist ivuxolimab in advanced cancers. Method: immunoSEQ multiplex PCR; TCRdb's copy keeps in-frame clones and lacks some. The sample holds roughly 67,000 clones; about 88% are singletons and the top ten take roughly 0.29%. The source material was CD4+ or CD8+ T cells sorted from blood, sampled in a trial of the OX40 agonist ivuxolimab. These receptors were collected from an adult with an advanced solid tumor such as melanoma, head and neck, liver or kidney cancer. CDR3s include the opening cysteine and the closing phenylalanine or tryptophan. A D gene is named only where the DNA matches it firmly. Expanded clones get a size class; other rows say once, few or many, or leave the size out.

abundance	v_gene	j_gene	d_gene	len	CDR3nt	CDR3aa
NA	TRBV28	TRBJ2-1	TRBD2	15	TGTGCCAGCAGTTTACCCGGGACTAACTACAATGAGCAGTTCTTC	CASSLPGTNYNEQFF
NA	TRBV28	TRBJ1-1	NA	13	TGTGCCAGCAGACGACAGGCCAACACTGAAGCTTTCTTT	CASRRQANTEAFF
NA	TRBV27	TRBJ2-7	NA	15	TGTGCCAGCAGTCCTTCCACTCCCGAGTCCTACGAGCAGTACTTC	CASSPSTPESYEQYF
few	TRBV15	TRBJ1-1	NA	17	TGTGCCACCAGCAGAGGACAGGCTATCTTTGGGAACACTGAAGCTTTCTTT	CATSRGQAIFGNTEAFF
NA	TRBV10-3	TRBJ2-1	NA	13	TGTGCCATCAAGGGGACGGGTGGTAATGAGCAGTTCTTC	CAIKGTGGNEQFF
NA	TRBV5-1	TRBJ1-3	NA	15	TGCGCCAGCAGCTTTGAATGGGTGTCTGGAAACACCATATATTTT	CASSFEWVSGNTIYF
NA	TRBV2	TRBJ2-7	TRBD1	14	TGTGCCAGCAGAGCGGACAGGTTCTACTACGAGCAGTACTTC	CASRADRFYYEQYF
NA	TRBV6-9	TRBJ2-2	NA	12	TGTGCCAGCAGTTACATTATTGTGAGGAACTTTTTT	CASSYIIVRNFF
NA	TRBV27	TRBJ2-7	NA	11	TGTGCCAGCGGCCATTTGGGGGAGCAGTACTTC	CASGHLGEQYF
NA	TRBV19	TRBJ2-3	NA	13	TGTGCCAGTAGTGACCGTCCTACGGGGGCGCAGTATTTT	CASSDRPTGAQYF
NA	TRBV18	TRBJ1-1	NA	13	TGTGCCAGCTCACGGGACAAAAACACTGAAGCTTTCTTT	CASSRDKNTEAFF
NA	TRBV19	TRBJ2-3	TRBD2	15	TGTGCCAGTAGTCAGACTAGCGGGAGGACAAATACGCAGTATTTT	CASSQTSGRTNTQYF
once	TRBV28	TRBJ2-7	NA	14	TGTGCCAGCAGTCGATCCGGAAACCCCTACGAGCAGTACTTC	CASSRSGNPYEQYF
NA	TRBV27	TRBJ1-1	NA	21	TGTGCCAGCAGTCGGTATTTTTTGGCAGGACAGAGGGGAGATAAGGGGACTGAAGCTTTCTTT	CASSRYFLAGQRGDKGTEAFF
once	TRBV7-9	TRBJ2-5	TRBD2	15	TGTGCCAGCAGCGAGTTCGGCGGGAGCCAAGAGACCCAGTACTTC	CASSEFGGSQETQYF
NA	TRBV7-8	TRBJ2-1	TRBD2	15	TGTGCCAGCAGCTTAGCGAGCGGGAGGGTTAATGAGCAGTTCTTC	CASSLASGRVNEQFF
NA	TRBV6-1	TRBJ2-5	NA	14	TGTGCCAGCAGTGAAGCGACCCTAGCGAAGACCCAGTACTTC	CASSEATLAKTQYF
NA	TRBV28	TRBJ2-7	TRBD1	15	TGTGCCAGCAGTTTATGGGGACAGGGACACTACGAGCAGTACTTC	CASSLWGQGHYEQYF
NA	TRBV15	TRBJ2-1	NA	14	TGTGCCACCAGCACCCGGAGGACGGGGTCTGAGCAGTTCTTC	CATSTRRTGSEQFF
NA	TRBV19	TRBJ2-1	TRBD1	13	TGTGCCAGTAACCGACAGGGGCTAAATGAGCAGTTCTTC	CASNRQGLNEQFF
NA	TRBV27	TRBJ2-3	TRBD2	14	TGTGCCAGCAGGGCTCTAGCGGGCGGCGATACGCAGTATTTT	CASRALAGGDTQYF
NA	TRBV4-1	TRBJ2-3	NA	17	TGCGCCAGCAGCCAAGCTGGGGGAATTTCTAGCACAGATACGCAGTATTTT	CASSQAGGISSTDTQYF
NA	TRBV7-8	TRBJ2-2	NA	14	TGTGCCAGCAGCTTCGGCTCCCCTCCCGGGGAGCTGTTTTTT	CASSFGSPPGELFF
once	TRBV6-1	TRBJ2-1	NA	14	TGTGCCAGCAGTGAAGCTTGGGGGGTCTATGAGCAGTTCTTC	CASSEAWGVYEQFF
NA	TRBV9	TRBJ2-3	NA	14	TGTGCCAGCAGCGCATATACAGTCACAGATACGCAGTATTTT	CASSAYTVTDTQYF
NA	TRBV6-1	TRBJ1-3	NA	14	TGTGCCAGCACCCTGGACAAACCTGGAAACACCATATATTTT	CASTLDKPGNTIYF
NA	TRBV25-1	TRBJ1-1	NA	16	TGTGCCAGCAGTCAGACAGGAACAGGGTGGGGCACTGAAGCTTTCTTT	CASSQTGTGWGTEAFF
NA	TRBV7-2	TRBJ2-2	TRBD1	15	TGTGCCAGCAGCTCGGGACAGGGTTACACCGGGGAGCTGTTTTTT	CASSSGQGYTGELFF
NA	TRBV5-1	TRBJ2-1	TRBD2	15	TGCGCCAGCAGCGTCCTAGCGGGAGTGGACAATGAGCAGTTCTTC	CASSVLAGVDNEQFF
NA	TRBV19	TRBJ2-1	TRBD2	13	TGTGCCAGTAACGGGAGGCGGCCCAATGAGCAGTTCTTC	CASNGRRPNEQFF
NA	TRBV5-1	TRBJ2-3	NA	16	TGCGCCAGCAGCTTGGGGGGGGACCCTAGCACAGATACGCAGTATTTT	CASSLGGDPSTDTQYF
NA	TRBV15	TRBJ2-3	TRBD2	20	TGTGCCACCAGCAGAGATCGCGGGACTAGCGGGAGGGCTAGCACAGATACGCAGTATTTT	CATSRDRGTSGRASTDTQYF
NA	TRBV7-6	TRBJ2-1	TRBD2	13	TGTGCCAGCAGCCCCCAGCGGGAAGGGGAGCAGTTCTTC	CASSPQREGEQFF
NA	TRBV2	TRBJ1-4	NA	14	TGTGCCCTCGGGCAGGAATCAACTAATGAAAAACTGTTTTTT	CALGQESTNEKLFF
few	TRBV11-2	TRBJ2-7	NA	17	TGTGCCAGCAGCTTAGGGGATTGGACAGACTCGGTCCGCGAGCAGTACTTC	CASSLGDWTDSVREQYF
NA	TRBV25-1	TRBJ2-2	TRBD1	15	TGTGCCAGCAGTGCCTCGGACAGGCTGGGCGGGGAGCTGTTTTTT	CASSASDRLGGELFF
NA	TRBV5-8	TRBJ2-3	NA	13	TGTGCCAGCAGCTTGGATAGGGGGGATACGCAGTATTTT	CASSLDRGDTQYF
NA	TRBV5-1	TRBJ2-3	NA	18	TGCGCCAGCAGCTCCAACAGGATTTCCGGGAACACAGATAGGGTCCAGTATTTT	CASSSNRISGNTDRVQYF
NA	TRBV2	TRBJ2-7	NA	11	TGTGCCAGCGCCCTTTCCTACGAGCAGTACTTC	CASALSYEQYF
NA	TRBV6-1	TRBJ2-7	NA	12	TGTGCCAGCTCCGTAGGGGGCTACGAGCAGTACTTC	CASSVGGYEQYF
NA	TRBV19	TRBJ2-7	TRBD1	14	TGTGCCAGTAGTAGGGAGCCAGGGGGCGGCGAGCAGTACTTC	CASSREPGGGEQYF
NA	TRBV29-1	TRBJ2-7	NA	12	TGCAGCGTTGAATCGAGCTCCTACGAGCAGTACTTC	CSVESSSYEQYF
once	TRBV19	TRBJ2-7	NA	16	TGTGCCAGTAGTATGGCGGCTACAGGGAGTATGTACGAGCAGTACTTC	CASSMAATGSMYEQYF
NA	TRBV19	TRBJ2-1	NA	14	TGTGCCAGTATCCCCAAACTGGATGGCCATGAGCAGTTCTTC	CASIPKLDGHEQFF
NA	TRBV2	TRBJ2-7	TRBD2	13	TGTGCCAGCAGTCTACTAGCGGGAGCCGAGCAGTACTTC	CASSLLAGAEQYF